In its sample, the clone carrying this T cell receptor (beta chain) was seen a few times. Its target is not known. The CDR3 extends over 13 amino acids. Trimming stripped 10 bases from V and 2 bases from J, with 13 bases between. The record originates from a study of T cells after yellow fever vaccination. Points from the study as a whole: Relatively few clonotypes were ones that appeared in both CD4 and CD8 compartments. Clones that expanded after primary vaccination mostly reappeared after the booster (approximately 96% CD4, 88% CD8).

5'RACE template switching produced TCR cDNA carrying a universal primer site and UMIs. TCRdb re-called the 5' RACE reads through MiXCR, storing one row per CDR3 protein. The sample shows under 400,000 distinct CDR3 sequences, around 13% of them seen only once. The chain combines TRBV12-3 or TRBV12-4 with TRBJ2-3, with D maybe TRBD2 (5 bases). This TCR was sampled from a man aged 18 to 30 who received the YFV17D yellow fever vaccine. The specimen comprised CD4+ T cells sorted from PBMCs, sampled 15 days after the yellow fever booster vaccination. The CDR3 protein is CAIRSGDTDTQYF. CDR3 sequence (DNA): TGTGCCATCCGAAGCGGTGACACAGATACGCAGTATTTT.